The 18 T cell receptor beta chains given below trace back to one sample, sequenced in a study of T cell responses to AZD1222 COVID-19 vaccine. Assay used: immunoSEQ multiplex PCR; TCRdb lists only in-frame clones, some missing. This table holds 100,000 or so clones, over 75% found once. The sequencing here drew on peripheral blood, taken 28 days after the second AZD1222 dose. The receptors here all came from an adult who received the AZD1222 COVID-19 vaccine.

The chain recombines TRBV10-3 with TRBJ1-2; D may be TRBD1 (5 bases). The V and J ends lost 5 bases and 7 bases respectively, with 14 bases between them. CDR3 size: 13 residues. Germline V CDR1 and CDR2: ENHRY, SYGVKD. For the CDR3, the DNA is TGTGCCATCAGTCCGGGGGATGGAGCTGGCTACACCTTC. Protein product: CAISPGDGAGYTF.

The DNA of the CDR3 is TGTGCCACCAGCAGAAGCGGGGGACAGGGCAACTATGGCTACACCTTC. This codes for CATSRSGGQGNYGYTF. V usage is TRBV15 and J usage is TRBJ1-2, with 9 nucleotides matching TRBD1. CDR1 and CDR2 from the germline V gene are LNHNV and YYDKDF (reference sequence). The CDR3 length is 16 residues. V dropped 2 bases and J dropped 2; count of bases not matched to a gene: 6.

This clone appeared a few times. The genes are TRBV4-3 and TRBJ2-1, with a weak D call TRBD2 (6 bases). This CDR3 spans 16 amino acids. Trimming took off 0 bases at V and 3 bases at J, with 12 bases between the two ends. CDR1 is LGHNA and CDR2 is YSLEER in the germline V gene. The CDR3 DNA sequence: TGCGCCAGCAGCCAAGAGCCGACCGGGGGCTACAATGAGCAGTTCTTC. This encodes CASSQEPTGGYNEQFF.

The CDR3 loop reads CASGLVLWDNVTSQQPQHF. The CDR3 bases are TGTGCTAGTGGTTTGGTTCTTTGGGACAATGTAACATCGCAACAGCCCCAGCATTTT. The chain has TRBV12-5 and TRBJ1-5, with D perhaps matching TRBD1 (6 bases). Trimming removed 0 bases from V and 7 bases from J, with 25 bases in between. The CDR3 is made up of 19 amino acids. CDR1 LGHNT and CDR2 FRNRAP come from the germline V gene.

The chain couples TRBV12-2 to TRBJ2-4; the D call TRBD2 from the table was never checked on the DNA. TRBV12-2 constitutes a pseudogene. This CDR3 is built from 16 residues. CDR3 sequence reads: CASRFGRVLAKNIQYF. DNA of the CDR3: TGTGCAAGTCGCTTCGGGAGGGTTCTAGCCAAAAACATTCAGTACTTC.

The CDR3 DNA is TGTGCCAGCAGCTTAGACAGGGACGTCTATGGCTACACCTTC. Amino acid sequence: CASSLDRDVYGYTF. V is TRBV7-3 and J is TRBJ1-2, with TRBD1 identical over 7 bases. V dropped 2 bases and J dropped 4; count of bases not matched to a gene: 4. Looked up from germline, CDR1 is SGHTA and CDR2 is FQGTGA. The CDR3 is 14 amino acids.

The rearrangement links TRBV6-5 to TRBJ1-3; no clear D gene. CDR1 is MNHEY, CDR2 SVGAGI, per germline. The CDR3 sequence is 10 residues long. The V end lost 8 bases, the J end lost 6 bases, and 5 bases lay between the germline ends. This CDR3 reads CASGSNTIYF. The CDR3, as DNA: TGTGCCAGCGGTTCAAACACCATATATTTT.

This clone came up once. V and J are TRBV6-6 and TRBJ1-2; no reliable D call. V lost 4 bases and J 1 base, leaving 10 bases between the germline ends. The germline V gene has CDR1 MNHNY and CDR2 SVGAGI (reference sequence). This CDR3 spans 14 amino acids. The CDR3 here is CASSLTDNNYGYTF. For the CDR3, the DNA is TGTGCCAGCAGTTTGACCGATAATAACTATGGCTACACCTTC.

This clone was picked up one time. V and J are TRBV7-2 and TRBJ2-1, with a possible D match to TRBD2 (6 bases). V gave up 1 base and J gave up 0 bases, with 7 bases separating them. CDR3 length: 15 residues. Per germline, CDR1 SGHTA and CDR2 FQGNSA. DNA for the CDR3: TGTGCCAGCAGCTTAGACGGGAGCTCCTACAATGAGCAGTTCTTC. This sequence encodes CASSLDGSSYNEQFF.

The chain has TRBV30 and TRBJ2-3; maybe TRBD2 (7 bases). Germline V gene data show CDR1 as GTSNPN and CDR2 as SVGIG (reference sequence). The length of the CDR3 is 14 residues. With 4 bases removed from V and 7 bases from J, the gap between germline ends came to 18 bases. The CDR3 loop is CAWTQGGGRNTQYF. CDR3 DNA: TGTGCCTGGACTCAGGGAGGGGGGAGGAATACGCAGTATTTT.

V gene TRBV19 combines with J gene TRBJ1-1; 9 nucleotides agree with TRBD1. Germline CDR1 and CDR2: LNHDA and SQIVND (reference sequence). The V gene end was trimmed by 8 bases and the J gene end by 1 base; junction bases not matched to a gene: 5. The CDR3 loop spans 14 amino acids. CDR3 residues: CASLQGAWNTEAFF. As DNA, the CDR3 is TGTGCCAGTTTACAGGGGGCGTGGAACACTGAAGCTTTCTTT.

The chain is built from TRBV6-5 and TRBJ2-3; D is possibly TRBD1 (6 bases). Trimming removed 7 bases at V and 3 bases at J, with 11 bases between. Germline CDR1 is MNHEY and CDR2 is SVGAGI. This CDR3 region has 13 residues. The CDR3 loop is CASTLGTTDTQYF. The CDR3 DNA follows: TGTGCCAGCACCCTAGGGACAACAGATACGCAGTATTTT.

The genes are TRBV28 and TRBJ2-7; 8 bases fit TRBD2. V dropped 0 bases and J dropped 3; count of bases not matched to a gene: 4. Germline V gene sequence: CDR1 MDHEN, CDR2 SYDVKM. This CDR3 comprises 15 residues. The CDR3 sequence: CASSLWSGGGYEQYF. The CDR3 DNA reads as TGTGCCAGCAGTTTATGGTCCGGGGGGGGCTACGAGCAGTACTTC.

The chain joins TRBV5-4 to TRBJ1-3, with D hard to call. This CDR3 is built from 16 residues. Germline V gene lookup returns CDR1 SGHNT and CDR2 YYREEE (reference sequence). The V end lost 3 bases, the J end lost 2 bases, and 15 bases lay between the germline ends. The CDR3: CASSSEIGRAGNTIYF. DNA of the CDR3: TGTGCCAGCAGCTCGGAAATAGGACGGGCTGGAAACACCATATATTTT.

The chain links TRBV11-3 to TRBJ2-7, with D perhaps TRBD1 (5 bases). This CDR3 contains 12 residues. V dropped 5 bases and J dropped 7 bases, with 12 bases sitting between them. In germline, CDR1 is SGHNT, CDR2 YENEEA. This CDR3 is CASSRTFGEQYF. The CDR3 DNA reads TGTGCCAGCAGCCGGACATTTGGAGAGCAGTACTTC. The variable domain in full, with the rest retrieved from reference TRBV11-3 and TRBJ2-7, is EAGVVQSPRYKIIEKKQPVAFWCNPISGHNTLYWYLQNLGQGPELLIRYENEEAVDDSQLPKDRFSAERLKGVDSTLKIQPAELGDSAVYLCASSRTFGEQYFGPGTRLTVT.

This chain connects TRBV10-3 to TRBJ2-3; weak D call: TRBD2 (6 bases). V was pared by 10 bases and J by 1 base, with 15 bases between. Germline CDR1 reads ENHRY; CDR2 reads SYGVKD. The CDR3 runs 14 residues. The CDR3: CATERGLGTDTQYF. DNA of the CDR3: TGTGCCACCGAAAGGGGACTGGGCACAGATACGCAGTATTTT.

The chain links TRBV28 to TRBJ1-2, with D perhaps matching TRBD1 (5 bases). The ends were cut back, 2 bases at V and 4 bases at J, with 11 bases in the middle. Germline V CDR1 and CDR2: MDHEN, SYDVKM. The CDR3 runs 14 residues. As DNA, the CDR3 is TGTGCCAGCAGTTTAGTCGGGACGGCCTATGGCTACACCTTC. Translating gives CASSLVGTAYGYTF.

The genes are TRBV7-9 and TRBJ2-2, with D perhaps TRBD1 (5 bases). Germline V gives CDR1 SEHNR, CDR2 FQNEAQ (reference sequence). V lost 5 bases to trimming and J lost 6 bases, with 10 bases between them. The CDR3 covers 13 residues. The CDR3 loop is CASSIQVSGELFF. DNA for the CDR3: TGTGCCAGCAGCATACAGGTTTCCGGGGAGCTGTTTTTT.